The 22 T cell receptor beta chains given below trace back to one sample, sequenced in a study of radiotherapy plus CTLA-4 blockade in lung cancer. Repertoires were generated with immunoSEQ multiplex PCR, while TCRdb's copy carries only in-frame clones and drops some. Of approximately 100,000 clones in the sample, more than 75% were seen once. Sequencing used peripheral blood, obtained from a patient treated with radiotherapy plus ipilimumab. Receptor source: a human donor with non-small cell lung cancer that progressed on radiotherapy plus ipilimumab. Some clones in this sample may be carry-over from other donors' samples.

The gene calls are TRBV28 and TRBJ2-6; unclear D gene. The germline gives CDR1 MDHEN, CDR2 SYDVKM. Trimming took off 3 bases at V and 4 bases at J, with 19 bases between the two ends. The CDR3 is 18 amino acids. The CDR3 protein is CASSFMGFRVFGANVLTF. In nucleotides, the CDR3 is TGTGCCAGCAGTTTCATGGGGTTTAGGGTCTTCGGGGCCAACGTCCTGACTTTC.

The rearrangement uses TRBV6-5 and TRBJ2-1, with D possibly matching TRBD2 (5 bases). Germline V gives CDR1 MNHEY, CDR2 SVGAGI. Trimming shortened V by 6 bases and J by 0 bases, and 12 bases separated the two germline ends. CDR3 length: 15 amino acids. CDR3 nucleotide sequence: TGTGCCAGCAGAACCAGCGGTAGCTCCTACAATGAGCAGTTCTTC. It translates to CASRTSGSSYNEQFF.

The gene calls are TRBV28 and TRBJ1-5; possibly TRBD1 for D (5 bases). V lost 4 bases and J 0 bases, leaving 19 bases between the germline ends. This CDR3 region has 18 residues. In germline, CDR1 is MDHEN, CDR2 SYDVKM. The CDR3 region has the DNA TGTGCCAGCAGTTCCCGGGACGGAGATTGGTATAGCAATCAGCCCCAGCATTTT. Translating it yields CASSSRDGDWYSNQPQHF.

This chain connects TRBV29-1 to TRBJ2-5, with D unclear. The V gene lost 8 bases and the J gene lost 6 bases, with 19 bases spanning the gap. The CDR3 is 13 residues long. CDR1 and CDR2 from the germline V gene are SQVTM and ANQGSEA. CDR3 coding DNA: TGCAGCTTCGCTTCAACCCTGGCAAAGACCCAGTACTTC. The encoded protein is CSFASTLAKTQYF.

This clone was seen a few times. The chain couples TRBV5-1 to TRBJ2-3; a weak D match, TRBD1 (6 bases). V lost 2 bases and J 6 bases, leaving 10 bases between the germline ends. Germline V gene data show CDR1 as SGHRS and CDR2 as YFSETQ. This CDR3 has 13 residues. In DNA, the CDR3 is TGCGCCAGCAGCTTACAGGGTGTGGATACGCAGTATTTT. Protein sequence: CASSLQGVDTQYF. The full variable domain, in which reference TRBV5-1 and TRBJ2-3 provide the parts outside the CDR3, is KAGVTQTPRYLIKTRGQQVTLSCSPISGHRSVSWYQQTPGQGLQFLFEYFSETQRNKGNFPGRFSGRQFSNSRSEMNVSTLELGDSALYLCASSLQGVDTQYFGPGTRLTVL.

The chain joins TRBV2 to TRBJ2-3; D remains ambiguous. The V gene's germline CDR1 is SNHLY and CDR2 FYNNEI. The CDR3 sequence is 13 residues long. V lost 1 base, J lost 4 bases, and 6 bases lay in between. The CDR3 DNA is TGTGCCAGCAGTGAAGGCAGTTCAGATACGCAGTATTTT. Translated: CASSEGSSDTQYF.

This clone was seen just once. This chain's CDR3 is CASSDPGEGARGYTF. The CDR3 nucleotides read TGCGCCAGCAGCGACCCCGGGGAGGGGGCGCGAGGCTACACCTTC. The V gene is TRBV5-1, the J gene TRBJ1-2, with TRBD1 identical over 7 bases. The germline CDR1 and CDR2 sequences are SGHRS and YFSETQ. The V and J ends lost 4 bases and 8 bases, in that order; junction bases with no gene match: 14. The CDR3 spans 15 residues.

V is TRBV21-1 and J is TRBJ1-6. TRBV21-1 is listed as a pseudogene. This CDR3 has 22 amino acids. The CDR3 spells CASSKVAGRMCPTSSYNSPLHF. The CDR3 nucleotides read TGTGCCAGCAGCAAAGTCGCAGGACGAATGTGTCCCACGAGCTCCTATAATTCACCCCTCCACTTT.

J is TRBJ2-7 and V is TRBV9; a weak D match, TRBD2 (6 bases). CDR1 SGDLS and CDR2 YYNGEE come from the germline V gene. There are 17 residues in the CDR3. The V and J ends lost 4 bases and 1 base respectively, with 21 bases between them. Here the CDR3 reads CASSPSFPGGESYEQYF. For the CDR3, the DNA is TGTGCCAGCAGCCCCAGTTTTCCCGGCGGGGAGTCCTACGAGCAGTACTTC.

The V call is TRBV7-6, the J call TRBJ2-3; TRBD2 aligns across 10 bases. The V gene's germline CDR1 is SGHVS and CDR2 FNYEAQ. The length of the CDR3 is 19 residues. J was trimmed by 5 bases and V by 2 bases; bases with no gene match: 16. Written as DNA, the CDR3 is TGTGCCAGCAGCTTACCCCCTCTGGCTAGCGGGGGTCCGGAAGATACGCAGTATTTT. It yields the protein CASSLPPLASGGPEDTQYF.

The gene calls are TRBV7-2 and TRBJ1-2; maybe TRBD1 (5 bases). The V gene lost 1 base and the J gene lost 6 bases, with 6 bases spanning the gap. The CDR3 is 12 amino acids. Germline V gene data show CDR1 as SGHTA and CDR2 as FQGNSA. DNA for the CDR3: TGTGCCAGCAGCTTAGTGGGGGATGGCTACACCTTC. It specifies CASSLVGDGYTF. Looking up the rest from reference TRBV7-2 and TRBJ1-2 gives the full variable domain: GAGVSQSPSNKVTEKGKDVELRCDPISGHTALYWYRQSLGQGLEFLIYFQGNSAPDKSGLPSDRFSAERTGGSVSTLTIQRTQQEDSAVYLCASSLVGDGYTFGSGTRLTVV.

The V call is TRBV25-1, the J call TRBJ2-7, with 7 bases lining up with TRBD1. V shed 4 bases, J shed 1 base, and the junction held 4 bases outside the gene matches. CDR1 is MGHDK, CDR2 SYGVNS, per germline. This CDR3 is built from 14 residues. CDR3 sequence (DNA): TGTGCCAGCAGTGGAGAGGGACAGTCCTACGAGCAGTACTTC. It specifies CASSGEGQSYEQYF.

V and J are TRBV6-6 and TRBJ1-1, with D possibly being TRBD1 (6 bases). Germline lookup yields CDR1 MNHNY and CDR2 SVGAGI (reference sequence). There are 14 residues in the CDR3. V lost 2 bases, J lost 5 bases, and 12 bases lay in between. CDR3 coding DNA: TGTGCCAGCAGTTACATTGAGGGGGGGACTGAAGCTTTCTTT. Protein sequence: CASSYIEGGTEAFF.

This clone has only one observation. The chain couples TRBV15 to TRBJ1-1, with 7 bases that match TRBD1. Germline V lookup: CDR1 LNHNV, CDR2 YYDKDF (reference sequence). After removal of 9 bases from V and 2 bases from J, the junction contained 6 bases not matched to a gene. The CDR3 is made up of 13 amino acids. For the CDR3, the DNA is TGTGCCACTACTACAGGGGTTAACACTGAAGCTTTCTTT. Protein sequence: CATTTGVNTEAFF. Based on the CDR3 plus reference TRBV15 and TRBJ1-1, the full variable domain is DAMVIQNPRYQVTQFGKPVTLSCSQTLNHNVMYWYQQKSSQAPKLLFHYYDKDFNNEADTPDNFQSRRPNTSFCFLDIRSPGLGDTAMYLCATTTGVNTEAFFGQGTRLTVV.

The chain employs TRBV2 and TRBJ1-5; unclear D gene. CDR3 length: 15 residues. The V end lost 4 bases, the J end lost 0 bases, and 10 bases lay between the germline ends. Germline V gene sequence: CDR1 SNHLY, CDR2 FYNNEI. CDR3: CASSATEYSNQPQHF. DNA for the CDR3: TGTGCCAGCAGTGCTACGGAATATAGCAATCAGCCCCAGCATTTT.

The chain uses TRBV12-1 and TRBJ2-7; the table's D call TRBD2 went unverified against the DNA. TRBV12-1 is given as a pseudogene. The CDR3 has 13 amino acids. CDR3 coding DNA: TGTGCCAGCGGGAGAACACCAACCTACGAGCAGTACTTC. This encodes CASGRTPTYEQYF.

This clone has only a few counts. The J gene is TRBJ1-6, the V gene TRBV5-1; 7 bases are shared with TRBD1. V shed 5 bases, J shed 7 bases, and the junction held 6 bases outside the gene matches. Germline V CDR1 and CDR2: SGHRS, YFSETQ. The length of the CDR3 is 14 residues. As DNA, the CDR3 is TGCGCCAGCAGAACCGGGACAGCCAATTCACCCCTCCACTTT. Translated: CASRTGTANSPLHF.

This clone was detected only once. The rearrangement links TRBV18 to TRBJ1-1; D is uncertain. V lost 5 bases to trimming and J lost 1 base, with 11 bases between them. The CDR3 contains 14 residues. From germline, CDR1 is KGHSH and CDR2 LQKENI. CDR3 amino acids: CASSSGPQNTEAFF. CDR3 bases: TGTGCCAGCTCAAGCGGACCGCAGAACACTGAAGCTTTCTTT.

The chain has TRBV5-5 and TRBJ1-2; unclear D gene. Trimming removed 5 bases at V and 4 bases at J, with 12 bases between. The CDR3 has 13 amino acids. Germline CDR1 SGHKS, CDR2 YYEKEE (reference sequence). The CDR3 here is CASSENFLYGYTF. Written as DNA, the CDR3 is TGTGCCAGCAGTGAAAATTTCCTCTATGGCTACACCTTC.

In DNA form, the CDR3 reads TGTGCCAGCAGCCCCCTCTCGGGTTCAAAGCAGTACTTC. Translated: CASSPLSGSKQYF. The J gene is TRBJ2-7, the V gene TRBV7-9; D not resolved. The V and J ends lost 5 bases and 8 bases respectively, with 16 bases between them. The CDR3 sequence is 13 residues long. The germline V gene has CDR1 SEHNR and CDR2 FQNEAQ (reference sequence). Full variable domain (missing parts from reference TRBV7-9 and TRBJ2-7): DTGVSQNPRHKITKRGQNVTFRCDPISEHNRLYWYRQTLGQGPEFLTYFQNEAQLEKSRLLSDRFSAERPKGSFSTLEIQRTEQGDSAMYLCASSPLSGSKQYFGPGTRLTVT.

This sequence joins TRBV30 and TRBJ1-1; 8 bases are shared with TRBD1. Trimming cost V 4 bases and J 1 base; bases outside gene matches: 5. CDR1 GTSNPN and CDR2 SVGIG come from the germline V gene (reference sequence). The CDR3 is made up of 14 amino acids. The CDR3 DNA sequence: TGTGCCTGGAACCGGGACAGGACGAACACTGAAGCTTTCTTT. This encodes CAWNRDRTNTEAFF. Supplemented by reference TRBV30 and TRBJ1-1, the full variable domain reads SQTIHQWPATLVQPVGSPLSLECTVEGTSNPNLYWYRQAAGRGLQLLFYSVGIGQISSEVPQNLSASRPQDRQFILSSKKLLLSDSGFYLCAWNRDRTNTEAFFGQGTRLTVV.

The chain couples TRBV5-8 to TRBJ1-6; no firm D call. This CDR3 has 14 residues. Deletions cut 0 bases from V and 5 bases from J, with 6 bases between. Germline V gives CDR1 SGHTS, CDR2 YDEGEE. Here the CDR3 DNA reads TGTGCCAGCAGCTTGGAGGTGAATAATTCACCCCTCCACTTT. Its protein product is CASSLEVNNSPLHF.